The 5 T cell receptor beta chains listed next were all sequenced from one sample in a study of post-analysis software for immune sequencing data. Their cognate antigens are unknown. Study-wide results and caveats: In patients, five or six TRBV segments were more frequent than in controls, with TRBV5-6, TRBV5-1 and TRBV20-1 among them.

TCR beta cDNA libraries included unique molecular identifiers. One entry per CDR3 protein results from TCRdb running MiXCR on the PCR reads. The sample contains 820,000 or so distinct CDR3 sequences, roughly 50% of which appear only once. The sequencing sample was made of blood. Every receptor here comes from a girl aged 10 to 17 with multiple sclerosis.

This chain links TRBV20-1 with TRBJ2-3, with 10 bases identical to TRBD1. V shed 6 bases, J shed 3 bases, and the junction held 12 bases outside the gene matches. This CDR3 contains 16 residues. Germline loops: CDR1 DFQATT, CDR2 SNEGSKA (reference sequence). CDR3 region: CSAEKPTGGSTDTQYF. The CDR3 DNA is TGCAGTGCAGAAAAGCCGACAGGGGGCTCTACAGATACGCAGTATTTT.

Only a few counts were recorded for this clonotype. The V call is TRBV6-5, the J call TRBJ1-5; no clear D. Germline V lookup: CDR1 MNHEY, CDR2 SVGAGI. The CDR3 consists of 13 residues. Trimming took 0 bases from V and 6 from J, leaving 6 bases between them. This chain's CDR3 is CASSYSYSQPQHF. DNA for the CDR3: TGTGCCAGCAGTTACTCTTATTCTCAGCCCCAGCATTTT.

Here the CDR3 reads CSARGTSVEQYF. The DNA for the CDR3 is TGCAGTGCTAGAGGGACTAGCGTCGAGCAGTACTTC. The J gene is TRBJ2-7, the V gene TRBV20-1; TRBD2 matches at 9 bases. This CDR3 has 12 amino acids. J gave up 6 bases and V 1 base, and 1 base lay outside the gene matches. Germline V CDR1 and CDR2: DFQATT, SNEGSKA (reference sequence).

This clonotype was detected a few times. CDR3 in amino acids: CSVLNRGGSYEQYF. In nucleotides, the CDR3 is TGCAGCGTTCTAAACAGGGGAGGATCCTACGAGCAGTACTTC. This chain uses TRBV29-1 with TRBJ2-7, with D possibly matching TRBD1 (7 bases). CDR1 SQVTM and CDR2 ANQGSEA come from the germline V gene. This CDR3 has 14 amino acids. Trimming removed 5 bases at V and 1 base at J, with 15 bases between.

V gene TRBV2 combines with J gene TRBJ1-1, with 7 positions matching TRBD1. Trimming took 6 bases from V and 3 from J; bases not matched to a gene: 7. Germline V CDR1 and CDR2: SNHLY, FYNNEI. There are 14 residues in the CDR3. CDR3 sequence reads: CASRKGALDTEAFF. CDR3 bases: TGTGCCAGCAGGAAGGGGGCACTGGACACTGAAGCTTTCTTT.